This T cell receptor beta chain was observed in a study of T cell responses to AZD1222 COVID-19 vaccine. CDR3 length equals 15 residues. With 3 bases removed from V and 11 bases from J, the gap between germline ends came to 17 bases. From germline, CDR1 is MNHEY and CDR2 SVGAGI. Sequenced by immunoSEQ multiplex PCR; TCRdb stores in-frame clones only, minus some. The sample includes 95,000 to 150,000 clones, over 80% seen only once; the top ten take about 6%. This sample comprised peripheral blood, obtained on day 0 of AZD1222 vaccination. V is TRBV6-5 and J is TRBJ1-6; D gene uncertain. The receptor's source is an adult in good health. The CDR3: CASSYSGPRTAPLHF. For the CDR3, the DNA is TGTGCCAGCAGTTATTCCGGACCGAGAACGGCACCCCTCCACTTT.